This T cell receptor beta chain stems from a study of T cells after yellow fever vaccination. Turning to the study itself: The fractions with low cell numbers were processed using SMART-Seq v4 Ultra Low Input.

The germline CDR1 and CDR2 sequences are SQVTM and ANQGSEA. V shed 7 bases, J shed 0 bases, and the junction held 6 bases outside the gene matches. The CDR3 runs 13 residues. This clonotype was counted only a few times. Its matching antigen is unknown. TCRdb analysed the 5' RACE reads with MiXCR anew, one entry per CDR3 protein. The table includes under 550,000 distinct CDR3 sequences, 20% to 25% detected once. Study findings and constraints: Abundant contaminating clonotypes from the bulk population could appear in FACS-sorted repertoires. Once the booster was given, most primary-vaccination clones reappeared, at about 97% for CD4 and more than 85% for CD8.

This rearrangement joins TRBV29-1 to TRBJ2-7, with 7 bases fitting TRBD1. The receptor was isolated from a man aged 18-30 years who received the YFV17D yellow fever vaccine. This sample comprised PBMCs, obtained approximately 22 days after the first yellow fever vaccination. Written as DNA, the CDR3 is TGCAGCGCAGGGACAGTGGCCTCCTACGAGCAGTACTTC. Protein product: CSAGTVASYEQYF.